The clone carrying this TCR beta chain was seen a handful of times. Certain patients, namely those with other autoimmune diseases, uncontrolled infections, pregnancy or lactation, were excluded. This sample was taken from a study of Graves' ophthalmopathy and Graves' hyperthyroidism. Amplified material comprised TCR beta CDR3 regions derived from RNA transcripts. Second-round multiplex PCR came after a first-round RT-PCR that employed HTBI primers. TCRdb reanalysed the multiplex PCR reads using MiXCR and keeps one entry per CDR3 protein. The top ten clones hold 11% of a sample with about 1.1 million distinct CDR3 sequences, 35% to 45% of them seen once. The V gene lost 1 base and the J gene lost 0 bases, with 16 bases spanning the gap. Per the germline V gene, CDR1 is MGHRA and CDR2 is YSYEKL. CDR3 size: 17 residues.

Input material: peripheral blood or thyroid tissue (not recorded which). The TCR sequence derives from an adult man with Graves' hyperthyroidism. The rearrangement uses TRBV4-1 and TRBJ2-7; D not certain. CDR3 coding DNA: TGCGCCAGCAGCCAAGTCCACGCAGAGCTCCCCTCCTACGAGCAGTACTTC. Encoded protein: CASSQVHAELPSYEQYF.